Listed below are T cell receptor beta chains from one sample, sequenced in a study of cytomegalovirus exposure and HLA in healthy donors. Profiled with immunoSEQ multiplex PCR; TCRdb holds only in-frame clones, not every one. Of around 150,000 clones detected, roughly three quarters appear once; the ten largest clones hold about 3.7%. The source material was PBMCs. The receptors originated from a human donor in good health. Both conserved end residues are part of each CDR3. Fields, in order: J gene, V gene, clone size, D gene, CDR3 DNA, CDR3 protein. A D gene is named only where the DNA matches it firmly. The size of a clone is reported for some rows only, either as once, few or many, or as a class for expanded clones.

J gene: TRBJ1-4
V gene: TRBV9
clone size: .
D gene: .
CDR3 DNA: TGTGCCCCGTCGTCTCACAGTGAAAAACTGTTTTTT
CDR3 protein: CAPSSHSEKLFF

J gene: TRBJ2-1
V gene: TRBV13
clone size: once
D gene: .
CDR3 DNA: TGTGCCAGCAGCGCCAGGGGTCAGTCCTACAATGAGCAGTTCTTC
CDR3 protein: CASSARGQSYNEQFF

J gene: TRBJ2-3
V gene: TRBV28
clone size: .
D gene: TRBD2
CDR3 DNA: TGTGCCAGCAGTGACTCGGGGGGGCCTACAGATACGCAGTATTTT
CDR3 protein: CASSDSGGPTDTQYF

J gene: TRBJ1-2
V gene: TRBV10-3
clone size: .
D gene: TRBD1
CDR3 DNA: TGTGCCATCGGACAGGGCTACACTGACTATGGCTACACCTTC
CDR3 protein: CAIGQGYTDYGYTF

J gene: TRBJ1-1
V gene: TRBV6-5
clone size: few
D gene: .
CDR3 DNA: TGTGCCAGCAGTAGGGCAGAGGGCCTAACTGAAGCTTTCTTT
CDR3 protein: CASSRAEGLTEAFF

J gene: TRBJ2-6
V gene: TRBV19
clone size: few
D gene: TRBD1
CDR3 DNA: TGTGCCAGTAGTATACGGGTCGGGACAGGGGTAGCCGGGGCCAACGTCCTGACTTTC
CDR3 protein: CASSIRVGTGVAGANVLTF

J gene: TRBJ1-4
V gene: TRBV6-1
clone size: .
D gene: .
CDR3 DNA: TGTGCCAGCAGTGAATTCCAGAATGAAAAACTGTTTTTT
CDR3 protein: CASSEFQNEKLFF

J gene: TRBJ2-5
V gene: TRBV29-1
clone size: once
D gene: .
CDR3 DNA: TGCAGCGTTGCTTCCAGGCAGGAGACCCAGTACTTC
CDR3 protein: CSVASRQETQYF

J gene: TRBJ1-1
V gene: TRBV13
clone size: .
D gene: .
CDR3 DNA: TGTGCCAGCAGCCCCCTCGAGTCTAGCCGTATGGCTTTCTTT
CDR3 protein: CASSPLESSRMAFF

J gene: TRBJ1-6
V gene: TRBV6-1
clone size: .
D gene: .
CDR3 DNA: TGTGCCAGCAGTGAAGAACTTATCGGGGTTTGGGAAAATAATTCACCCCTCCACTTT
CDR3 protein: CASSEELIGVWENNSPLHF

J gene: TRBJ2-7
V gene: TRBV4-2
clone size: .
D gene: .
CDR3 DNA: TGTGCCAGCAGCCAAGATAGGGCAGAGGAGGTATCCACCTACGAGCAGTACTTC
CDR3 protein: CASSQDRAEEVSTYEQYF

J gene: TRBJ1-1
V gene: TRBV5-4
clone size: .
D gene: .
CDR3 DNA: TGTGCCAGCAGCCTAGGACGGGATACCGAAGCTTTCTTT
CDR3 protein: CASSLGRDTEAFF

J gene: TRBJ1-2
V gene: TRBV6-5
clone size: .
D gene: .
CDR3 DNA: TGTGCCAGCACCCGCAGCCCCGACACGTACTATGGCTACACCTTC
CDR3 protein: CASTRSPDTYYGYTF

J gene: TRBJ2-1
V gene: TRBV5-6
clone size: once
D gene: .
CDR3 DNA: TGTGCCAGCAACTTGAGTCCTTTCAGCTCCTACAATGAGCAGTTCTTC
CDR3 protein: CASNLSPFSSYNEQFF

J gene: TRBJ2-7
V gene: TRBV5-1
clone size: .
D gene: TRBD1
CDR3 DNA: TGCGCCAGCAGCTTGAATCCCGGGACAGGCTACGAGCAGTACTTC
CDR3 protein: CASSLNPGTGYEQYF

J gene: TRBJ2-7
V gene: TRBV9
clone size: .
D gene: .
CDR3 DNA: TGTGCCAGCAGCGTAGATCCGGGGTCCTACGAGCAGTACTTC
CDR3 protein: CASSVDPGSYEQYF

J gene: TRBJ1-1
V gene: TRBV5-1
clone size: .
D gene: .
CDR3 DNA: TGCGCCAGCAGCCCTGCCCGCTCAGGGGTCACTGAAGCTTTCTTT
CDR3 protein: CASSPARSGVTEAFF